The T cell receptor (beta chain) described here comes from a study of blood T cells in healthy people across ages. Remarks on this clonotype: Mismatch with germline at one junction end may stem from a read error.

The CDR3 runs to 14 residues. The V gene's germline CDR1 is SGHTA and CDR2 FQGNSA. The second PCR ran 7 to 11 cycles with a sample-barcoded 5' primer and J-beta primers. Any given sample supplied a minimum of 3 million CDR3-containing paired-end reads. One entry per CDR3 protein, called by TCRdb with MiXCR from the 5' RACE reads. The data contain 650,000 to 950,000 distinct CDR3 sequences, around 42% of them singletons. The sample taken for sequencing was blood. The source of this sequence is a man aged 55-75 years in good health. The J gene is TRBJ2-5, the V gene TRBV7-2, with a tentative D call TRBD2 (5 bases). Gene TRBJ2-7 matches the end of the DNA better, so the J call may be wrong. The CDR3 is CAGSFAGRSYEQYF. CDR3 nucleotides: TGTGCCGGCAGCTTTGCGGGTCGCTCCTACGAGCAGTACTTC.